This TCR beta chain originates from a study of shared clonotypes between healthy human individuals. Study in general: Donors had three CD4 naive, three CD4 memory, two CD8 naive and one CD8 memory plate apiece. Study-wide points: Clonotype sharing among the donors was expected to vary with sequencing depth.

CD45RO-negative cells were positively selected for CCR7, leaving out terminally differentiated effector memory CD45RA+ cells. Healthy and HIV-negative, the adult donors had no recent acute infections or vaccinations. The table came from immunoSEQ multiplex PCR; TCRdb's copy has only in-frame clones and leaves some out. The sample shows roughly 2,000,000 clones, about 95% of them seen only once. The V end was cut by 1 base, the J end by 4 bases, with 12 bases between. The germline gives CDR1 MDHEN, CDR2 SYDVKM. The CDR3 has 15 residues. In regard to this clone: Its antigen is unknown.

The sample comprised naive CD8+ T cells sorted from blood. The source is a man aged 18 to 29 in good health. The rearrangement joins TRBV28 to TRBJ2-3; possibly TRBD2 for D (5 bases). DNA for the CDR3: TGTGCCAGCAGTTTATACTCTCGTAGCGCAGATACGCAGTATTTT. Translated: CASSLYSRSADTQYF.